Here is one T cell receptor beta chain with its context. Its antigen is currently unknown. The V and J ends lost 2 bases and 0 bases respectively, with 9 bases between them. The CDR3 spans 15 residues. The germline CDR1 and CDR2 sequences are SGHRS and YFSETQ. The sample comes from a study of T cell clones after liver transplantation. Study summary: Until 12-24 months post-transplant, subjects got standard immunosuppression and no induction. Study results and limitations: In two subjects, few donor cells limited the measurable donor-reactive repertoire.

Assay: immunoSEQ multiplex PCR; the TCRdb copy retains only in-frame clones and omits some. Of 70,000 to 95,000 clones in the sample, approximately 82% were seen once. The V call is TRBV5-1, the J call TRBJ1-3; D may be TRBD1 (5 bases). The TCR was taken from a human patient who received a liver transplant. Some of the T cells may derive from the graft donor. Sequences were derived from CD4+ T cells from blood, sampled at the 22-month timepoint. CDR3 DNA: TGCGCCAGCAGCTTTGGCAGGGCCTCTGGAAACACCATATATTTT. Amino acid sequence: CASSFGRASGNTIYF.